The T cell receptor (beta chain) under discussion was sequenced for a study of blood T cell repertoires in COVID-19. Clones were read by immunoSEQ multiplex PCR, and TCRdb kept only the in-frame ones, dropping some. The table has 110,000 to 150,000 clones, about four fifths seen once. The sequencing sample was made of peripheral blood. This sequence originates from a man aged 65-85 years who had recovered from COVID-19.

The CDR3 DNA follows: TGCAGCGTTGAACAGACTACAACCTACGAGCAGTACTTC. Translation: CSVEQTTTYEQYF. The chain employs TRBV29-1 and TRBJ2-7; D is perhaps TRBD2 (5 bases). V lost 2 bases and J 2 bases, leaving 10 bases between the germline ends. The V gene's germline CDR1 is SQVTM and CDR2 ANQGSEA. This CDR3 has 13 residues.